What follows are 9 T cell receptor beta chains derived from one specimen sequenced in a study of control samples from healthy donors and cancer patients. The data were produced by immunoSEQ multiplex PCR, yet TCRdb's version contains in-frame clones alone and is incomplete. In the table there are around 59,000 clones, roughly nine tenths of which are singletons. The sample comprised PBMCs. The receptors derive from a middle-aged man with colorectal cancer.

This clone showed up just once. CDR3 bases: TGTGCCAGCAGTTCCCCGGGCACAGGCTACGAGCAGTACTTC. Translated: CASSSPGTGYEQYF. V and J are TRBV6-5 and TRBJ2-7; weak D call: TRBD1 (5 bases). Germline lookup yields CDR1 MNHEY and CDR2 SVGAGI. The CDR3 runs to 14 residues. Trimming shortened V by 4 bases and J by 3 bases, and 13 bases separated the two germline ends.

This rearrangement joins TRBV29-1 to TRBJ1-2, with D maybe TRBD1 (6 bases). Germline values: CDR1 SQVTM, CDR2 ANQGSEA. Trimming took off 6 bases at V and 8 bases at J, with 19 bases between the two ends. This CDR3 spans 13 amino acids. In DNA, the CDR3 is TGCAGCGTCCTAAGGACAGATCGACCGGGCTACACCTTC. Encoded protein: CSVLRTDRPGYTF.

CDR3 protein: CASSPGQGSYNEQFF. The CDR3 region has the DNA TGTGCCAGCTCACCAGGACAGGGGTCTTACAATGAGCAGTTCTTC. This chain uses TRBV18 with TRBJ2-1; 9 bases align to TRBD1. The CDR3 is made up of 15 amino acids. Germline CDR1 KGHSH, CDR2 LQKENI. The J segment lost 4 bases and the V segment lost 2 bases, leaving 3 bases of the junction unmatched.

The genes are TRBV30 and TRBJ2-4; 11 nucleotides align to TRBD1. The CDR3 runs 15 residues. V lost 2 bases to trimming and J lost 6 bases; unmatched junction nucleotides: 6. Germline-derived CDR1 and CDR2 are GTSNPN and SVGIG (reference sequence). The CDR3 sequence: CAWSLQGTGGNIQYF. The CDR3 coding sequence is TGTGCCTGGAGTCTCCAGGGGACAGGGGGAAACATTCAGTACTTC.

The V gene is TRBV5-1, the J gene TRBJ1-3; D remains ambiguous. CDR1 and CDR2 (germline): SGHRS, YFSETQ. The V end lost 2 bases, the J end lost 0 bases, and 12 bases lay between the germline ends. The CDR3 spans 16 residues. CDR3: CASSLNPAASGNTIYF. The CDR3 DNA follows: TGCGCCAGCAGCTTAAACCCGGCGGCCTCTGGAAACACCATATATTTT.

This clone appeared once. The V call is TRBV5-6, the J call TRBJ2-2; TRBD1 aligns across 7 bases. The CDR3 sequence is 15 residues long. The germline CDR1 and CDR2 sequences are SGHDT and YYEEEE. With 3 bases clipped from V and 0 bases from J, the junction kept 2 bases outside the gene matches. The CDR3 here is CASSYGTANTGELFF. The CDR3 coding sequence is TGTGCCAGCAGCTACGGGACAGCGAACACCGGGGAGCTGTTTTTT.

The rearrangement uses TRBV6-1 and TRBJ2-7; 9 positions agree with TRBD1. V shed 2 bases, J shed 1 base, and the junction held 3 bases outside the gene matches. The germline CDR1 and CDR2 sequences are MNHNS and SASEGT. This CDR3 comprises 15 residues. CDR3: CASSEKGTGSYEQYF. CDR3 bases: TGTGCCAGCAGTGAAAAAGGGACAGGGTCCTACGAGCAGTACTTC.

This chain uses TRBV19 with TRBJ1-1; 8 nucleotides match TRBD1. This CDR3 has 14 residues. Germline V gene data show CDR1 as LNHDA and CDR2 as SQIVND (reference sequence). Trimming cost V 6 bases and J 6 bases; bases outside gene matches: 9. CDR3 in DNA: TGTGCCAGTAGGGGGACAGGTCCTAGGCCTGAAGCTTTCTTT. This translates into CASRGTGPRPEAFF.

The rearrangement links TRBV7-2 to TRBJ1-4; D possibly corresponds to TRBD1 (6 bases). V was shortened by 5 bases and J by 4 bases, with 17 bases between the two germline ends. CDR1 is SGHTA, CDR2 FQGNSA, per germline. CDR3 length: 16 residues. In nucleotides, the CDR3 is TGTGCCAGCAGCCCACATTCGGGGGCCGGTAATGAAAAACTGTTTTTT. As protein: CASSPHSGAGNEKLFF.